The T cell receptor beta chain described here comes from a study of T cell responses to AZD1222 COVID-19 vaccine. Study-wide results and limits: At study baseline, merely about 6 AZD1222 recipients were seropositive. After two AZD1222 doses, spike-specific TCR breadth and depth rose versus day 0. Close to half of spike-specific TCRs reportedly recognize unmutated variant regions.

Of note for this clone: Its antigen is currently unknown.

Method: immunoSEQ multiplex PCR; TCRdb's copy keeps in-frame clones and lacks some. The table has 45,000 to 55,000 clones, roughly four fifths seen once. Trimming cost V 5 bases and J 0 bases, with 11 bases left between them. The CDR3 extends over 14 amino acids. CDR1 SGHAT and CDR2 FQNNGV come from the germline V gene. This chain joins TRBV11-2 and TRBJ2-7; possibly TRBD1 for D (7 bases). This sample comprised peripheral blood, obtained on day 0 of AZD1222 vaccination. This TCR was sampled from an adult in good health. The CDR3 spells CASSRGDSSYEQYF. In DNA, the CDR3 is TGTGCCAGCAGCAGGGGGGACAGCTCCTACGAGCAGTACTTC.